Listed below are T cell receptor beta chains from one sample, sequenced in a study of glioma-infiltrating T cells. TCRdb re-called the multiplex PCR reads through MiXCR, storing one row per CDR3 protein. The sample lists 300,000 to 450,000 distinct CDR3 sequences; more than 35% were seen once. Sequencing was done on a sample of glioma tissue, nonneoplastic brain tissue, or PBMCs (not recorded which). These receptors were collected from a human donor with low-grade glioma or glioblastoma, undergoing nonglioma brain surgery, or in good health (not recorded which). CDR3s include the opening cysteine and the closing phenylalanine or tryptophan. A D gene is named only where the DNA matches it firmly. Clone sizes are given selectively: once, few, many, or a class where the clone is expanded.

TGTGCCACCAGCAGACTAGCGGGGCGAGGGGAGCTGTTTTTT CATSRLAGRGELFF TRBV15 TRBD2 NA TRBJ2-2
TGTGCCAGCATTAAATGGGACAGTGAAGCTTTCTTT CASIKWDSEAFF TRBV6-1 TRBD1 many TRBJ1-1
TGTGCCAGCAGGCCCGACCTTTGGGTTAGCTCTGCGGAGACCCAGTACTTC CASRPDLWVSSAETQYF TRBV28 NA NA TRBJ2-5
TGTGCCAGCAGTGAGCAGGGGGGAGCCTACAATGAGCAGTTCTTC CASSEQGGAYNEQFF TRBV2 NA few TRBJ2-1
TGTGCCAGCAGCCCCACGGGACAGCCCAATGAGCAGTTCTTC CASSPTGQPNEQFF TRBV7-9 TRBD1 NA TRBJ2-1
TGTGCCAGCAGTTACTCCCACTCCTGGACAGGGAAAGTGAACACCGGGGAGCTGTTTTTT CASSYSHSWTGKVNTGELFF TRBV6-2/TRBV6-3 TRBD1 few TRBJ2-2
TGCGCCAGCAGCTCCCAGACAGTGCTAGAGGGCTACACCTTC CASSSQTVLEGYTF TRBV5-1 NA few TRBJ1-2
TGTGCCAGCAGTTCCGGGACAGTCTCTGGAAACACCATATATTTT CASSSGTVSGNTIYF TRBV12-3/TRBV12-4 TRBD1 NA TRBJ1-3
TGTGCCAGCAGCCCTCTAGGAACTAGCCCTAGAATCAATGAGCAGTTCTTC CASSPLGTSPRINEQFF TRBV6-1 NA many TRBJ2-1
TGCAGTGCTAGAGAAGGTTGGGAGACCCAGTACTTC CSAREGWETQYF TRBV20-1 NA NA TRBJ2-5
TGTGCCAGCAGCCCCCATTGGTATAGCAATCAGCCCCAGCATTTT CASSPHWYSNQPQHF TRBV28 NA many TRBJ1-5
TGTGCCAGCAGCCAAGGCTCGGGAGCTTTCTTT CASSQGSGAFF TRBV3-1 NA NA TRBJ1-1
TGTGCCAGCAGTTACCCTAGTTTCGAGCAGTACTTC CASSYPSFEQYF TRBV6-2/TRBV6-3 NA few TRBJ2-7
TGCTCCAGCAGCCCCGTGTCGGGAGGCGAGCAGTACTTC CSSSPVSGGEQYF TRBV4-1 TRBD2 NA TRBJ2-7
TGTGCCATGACGCACATGAACAGGGACGAGACCCAGTACTTC CAMTHMNRDETQYF TRBV7-9 NA few TRBJ2-5
TGCAGTGATAGAGATGGAAGCGGGAGTTTGTACAATGAGCAGTTCTTC CSDRDGSGSLYNEQFF TRBV20-1 TRBD2 NA TRBJ2-1